Listed below are T cell receptor beta chains from one sample, sequenced in a study. TCRdb passed the RT-PCR reads through MiXCR, listing each CDR3 protein once. The table records more than 550,000 distinct CDR3 sequences, more than 13% of them present only once. The specimen sequenced was memory CD4+ T cells from blood. The source is a female donor in good health, serving as a healthy control. The CDR3 runs from the conserved cysteine through the conserved F or W. D genes are given only for firm matches. The size field is filled for only some rows; it gives once, few, many or a size class.

TGTGCCAGCAGCGCCTCGCCGGGACAGGGAGGTCTTTCGGTAGATACGCAGTATTTT	CASSASPGQGGLSVDTQYF	TRBJ2-3	few	TRBD1	TRBV9
TGTGCCAGCAGCCCCCAAGAGAAAGGCACGTACTTC	CASSPQEKGTYF	TRBJ2-5	.	.	TRBV7-9
TGTGCCAGCAGCTCCCCCGGTCAGGGGGTCAAGGAGTACTTC	CASSSPGQGVKEYF	TRBJ2-7	many	TRBD1	TRBV7-2
TGCGCCAGCAGCCAAGATCCGGGGGTTAACTATGGCTACACCTTC	CASSQDPGVNYGYTF	TRBJ1-2	few	.	TRBV4-1
TGTGCCAGCAGTCAACGGACAGAGAACACTGAAGCTTTCTTT	CASSQRTENTEAFF	TRBJ1-1	.	.	TRBV27
TGTGCCAGCAGAAGACAGTCAACGGGGGAGCTGTTTTTT	CASRRQSTGELFF	TRBJ2-2	many	.	TRBV6-6
TGTGCCAGCTCACCCCCCGGCCGGACTATCTCTGGAAACACCATATATTTT	CASSPPGRTISGNTIYF	TRBJ1-3	.	.	TRBV18
TGTGCCAGCTCACCCGGGACTAGCGGGGCTAAAAACATTCAGTACTTC	CASSPGTSGAKNIQYF	TRBJ2-4	.	TRBD2	TRBV18
TGCGCCAGCAGCCAAGAAGATGTGGGGAAAAACATTCAGTACTTC	CASSQEDVGKNIQYF	TRBJ2-4	.	.	TRBV4-1
TGCAGTGCTAGGGTGCTAAGGGGACTAGGAAACGAGCAGTACTTC	CSARVLRGLGNEQYF	TRBJ2-7	.	TRBD2	TRBV20-1
TGCAGTGTAGACTCGGATGGGTTTACGCAGTATTTT	CSVDSDGFTQYF	TRBJ2-3	many	.	TRBV20-1
TGTGCCAGCAGCTTAGGCCCAGGGGTAGGAACTGAAGCTTTCTTT	CASSLGPGVGTEAFF	TRBJ1-1	.	.	TRBV11-2
TGTGCCAGCAGGGACAGGGGGAACGAAAAACTGTTTTTT	CASRDRGNEKLFF	TRBJ1-4	few	TRBD1	TRBV28
TGCGCCAGCAGCTACGCCTCGTACACTGAAGCTTTCTTT	CASSYASYTEAFF	TRBJ1-1	.	.	TRBV5-1
TGCGCCAGCAGCTTCGGCGGTAACAATGAGCAGTTCTTC	CASSFGGNNEQFF	TRBJ2-1	few	.	TRBV5-1
TGTGCCAGCAGACAACAGGGGACTGACACTGAAGCTTTCTTT	CASRQQGTDTEAFF	TRBJ1-1	.	TRBD1	TRBV3-1
TGCGCCAGCAGCCAAGGCCTGGGACAGGGTGAACCGTATGGCTACACCTTC	CASSQGLGQGEPYGYTF	TRBJ1-2	many	TRBD1	TRBV4-1
TGCAGCGGGGCGGGAGGGACTGTCGGGGAGCTGTTTTTT	CSGAGGTVGELFF	TRBJ2-2	.	TRBD2	TRBV29-1
TGTGCCAGCAGTGAATGGGCCTCTGGCTACACCTTC	CASSEWASGYTF	TRBJ1-2	.	.	TRBV6-1
TGTGCCACCCGGACGGTGCCGAACACTGAAGCTTTCTTT	CATRTVPNTEAFF	TRBJ1-1	.	.	TRBV6-1
TGTGCCATCAGTGAGTCGATGGCGGAGCCCTACGAGCAGTACTTC	CAISESMAEPYEQYF	TRBJ2-7	many	.	TRBV10-3
TGTGCCAGCAGTTTACCGGGGACATTCAGCTCTGGGGCCAACGTCCTGACTTTC	CASSLPGTFSSGANVLTF	TRBJ2-6	many	.	TRBV12-3/TRBV12-4
TGCAGTGCTAGAAAGTCACTTAACGGGGACATTCAGTACTTC	CSARKSLNGDIQYF	TRBJ2-4	many	.	TRBV20-1
TGTGCCAGCAGCCGGTCGAGTGATAGCAATCAGCCCCAGCATTTT	CASSRSSDSNQPQHF	TRBJ1-5	.	.	TRBV7-9
TGTGCCAGCAGTGGCGAGTGGGTGCGGGAGGACTACGAGCAGTACTTC	CASSGEWVREDYEQYF	TRBJ2-7	many	TRBD2	TRBV6-1
TGTGCCAGCAGTTTTTGGACTAGCGGGAGTTCGGGCAATGAGCAGTTCTTC	CASSFWTSGSSGNEQFF	TRBJ2-1	.	TRBD2	TRBV27
TGTGCCAGCAGCTACGACACGAGCACAGATACGCAGTATTTT	CASSYDTSTDTQYF	TRBJ2-3	few	.	TRBV7-8
TGTGCCAGCAGCCAAGACTGGACTGCAAATGAGCAGTTCTTC	CASSQDWTANEQFF	TRBJ2-1	many	.	TRBV3-1
TGTGCCAGCAGCGTAGACGCACTCAATGAGCAGTTCTTC	CASSVDALNEQFF	TRBJ2-1	few	.	TRBV9
TGTGCCAGCAGTTTAAGGACAGGGGGAAACGAGCAGTACTTC	CASSLRTGGNEQYF	TRBJ2-7	few	TRBD1	TRBV12-3/TRBV12-4
TGTGCCAGCAGCCCGCGGACAGGGGATTTCTATGGCTACACCTTC	CASSPRTGDFYGYTF	TRBJ1-2	.	TRBD1	TRBV7-2
TGCAGCGGGCTACGGGGTGTCGGTGAGCAGTTCTTC	CSGLRGVGEQFF	TRBJ2-1	many	.	TRBV29-1
TGCAGTGCTACCCTTCTACGACGCACCTACGAGCAGTACTTC	CSATLLRRTYEQYF	TRBJ2-7	few	.	TRBV20-1
TGTGCCAGCAGCTTGACATCAACGAAAACTGAAGCTTTCTTT	CASSLTSTKTEAFF	TRBJ1-1	.	.	TRBV7-8
TGTGCCAGCAGTTTAGGGTACGGGGGGTTCGAAGCTTTCTTT	CASSLGYGGFEAFF	TRBJ1-1	.	.	TRBV12-3/TRBV12-4
TGCGCCAGCAGCTTCTCGACAGGGGTCGAGCAGTACTTC	CASSFSTGVEQYF	TRBJ2-7	.	TRBD1	TRBV5-1
TGTGCCAGCAGCCAGAGGACAGAATTCTATGGCTACACCTTC	CASSQRTEFYGYTF	TRBJ1-2	.	.	TRBV3-1
TGTGCCAGCAGCTTGGCCGGAGCGCAGGGAGGCTACACCTTC	CASSLAGAQGGYTF	TRBJ1-2	.	.	TRBV5-8
TGTGCCAGCAGCTCCGGATTTAGCGGGGGGGCCTACAATGAGCAGTTCTTC	CASSSGFSGGAYNEQFF	TRBJ2-1	.	TRBD2	TRBV3-1
TGCAGCGCTTCCTCGGAGGGGGACGATGGCTACACCTTC	CSASSEGDDGYTF	TRBJ1-2	.	.	TRBV29-1
TGCAGTGCTAGAATTCCAGGGGCTGAAGCTTTCTTT	CSARIPGAEAFF	TRBJ1-1	.	.	TRBV20-1
TGCAGCGTTGGGGGGCCTCGCGACCAAGAGACCCAGTACTTC	CSVGGPRDQETQYF	TRBJ2-5	many	.	TRBV29-1
TGCGCCAGCAGCTTGGGTGGGACGGTGGGGGACACTGAAGCTTTCTTT	CASSLGGTVGDTEAFF	TRBJ1-1	few	.	TRBV5-1
TGTGCCAGCAGCCAAGAGGCTAGCGTATGGGATACGCAGTATTTT	CASSQEASVWDTQYF	TRBJ2-3	many	.	TRBV4-2
TGCAGTGCTGTCAACAGGGTGGGCTACAATGAGCAGTTCTTC	CSAVNRVGYNEQFF	TRBJ2-1	many	.	TRBV20-1
TGTGCCAGCAGCTTCGACGGGGTCGATGGCTACACCTTC	CASSFDGVDGYTF	TRBJ1-2	many	.	TRBV12-3/TRBV12-4
TGTGCCAGCAGTGAATATCAGGGGGGGACCCAGTACTTC	CASSEYQGGTQYF	TRBJ2-5	.	.	TRBV25-1
TGCAGTGCTAGAGAACCACAGGGGGCGGGGGAGACCCAGTACTTC	CSAREPQGAGETQYF	TRBJ2-5	.	TRBD1	TRBV20-1
TGTGCCAGCAGCCTTAATTTCGACAGGGGGCTGTTCTTC	CASSLNFDRGLFF	TRBJ2-1	.	TRBD1	TRBV2
TGCAGTGCTAGGGCAGGCTACACCTTC	CSARAGYTF	TRBJ1-2	many	.	TRBV20-1
TGTGCCAGCAGCCAAGATTTTCAGAGCTACGAGCAGTACTTC	CASSQDFQSYEQYF	TRBJ2-7	.	.	TRBV3-1
TGTGCCAGCAGTGACGGACAGTTCCAAGAGACCCAGTACTTC	CASSDGQFQETQYF	TRBJ2-5	few	.	TRBV2
TGTGCCAGCAGCTATATCGACCCTCTCATTTACGAGCAGTACTTC	CASSYIDPLIYEQYF	TRBJ2-7	many	.	TRBV7-3
TGTGCCAGCACCCGCGGGGGGGCCTACGAGCAGTACTTC	CASTRGGAYEQYF	TRBJ2-7	.	TRBD2	TRBV27